Sequencing of this T cell receptor beta chain was carried out in a study of blood T cells in healthy people across ages. Study-level points and caveats: Any changes in expanded clonotypes were possibly confounded, as donor CMV status remained unknown.

Worth noting for this clonotype: No antigen is known for it.

Germline-derived CDR1 and CDR2 are DFQATT and SNEGSKA (reference sequence). This CDR3 is 17 amino acids long. The V and J ends lost 2 bases and 6 bases, in that order; junction bases with no gene match: 19. Whenever a sample was processed, at least 6 million PBMCs were isolated. Next came a second PCR, run for about 6 to 12 cycles, which used a sample-barcoded 5' primer along with a J-beta primer mix. Researchers report that a template-switch adaptor with 12 random nucleotides tagged each cDNA molecule. TCRdb fed the 5' RACE reads into MiXCR, producing one record per CDR3 protein. The sample contains 1 million or so distinct CDR3 sequences, 35% to 50% of which appear only once.

The sample consisted of blood. This receptor was obtained from a woman aged 55-70 years in good health. The genes are TRBV20-1 and TRBJ2-7; 7 nucleotides agree with TRBD1. The CDR3 DNA sequence: TGCAGTGCTAGAATAGGGGGCGAAAAAACATTGGCCCTCGAGCAGTACTTC. It specifies CSARIGGEKTLALEQYF.